This T cell receptor beta chain was sequenced for a study of breast tumors, draining lymph nodes, adjacent tissues. The table lists this clonotype with many counts. MiXCR, applied by TCRdb to the multiplex PCR reads, yields one record per CDR3 protein. The data show under 250,000 distinct CDR3 sequences, approximately 29% seen once. The lymph nodes were axillary draining lymph nodes from breast cancer patients. The receptor was isolated from a female donor with breast cancer. Some clones in this sample may be carry-over from other donors' samples. The sample was axillary lymph node tissue.

The CDR3: CASSQMVEGYQPQHF. The CDR3 region has the DNA TGCGCCAGCAGCCAAATGGTTGAAGGGTATCAGCCCCAGCATTTT. The V call is TRBV4-1, the J call TRBJ1-5; no clear D gene. From germline, CDR1 is MGHRA and CDR2 YSYEKL. The CDR3 extends over 15 amino acids. V dropped 2 bases and J dropped 5 bases, with 13 bases sitting between them.